The 21 T cell receptor beta chains in this list originate from one sample, sequenced in a study of blood T cells in healthy people across ages. Through a sample-barcoded 5' primer and a J-beta primer mix, a second PCR was run for roughly 7 to 12 cycles. TCRdb reprocessed the 5' RACE reads with MiXCR, giving one entry per CDR3 protein. Found here are 650,000 to 1,000,000 distinct CDR3 sequences, roughly 34% of them singletons; the top ten hold 13%. Sequencing was carried out using blood. The receptors stem from a man younger than 35 in good health.

In DNA, the CDR3 is TGCAGTGCTAGTTCGGGACAGGCCTACGATGAGCAGTACTTC. Translating gives CSASSGQAYDEQYF. The rearrangement links TRBV20-1 to TRBJ2-5; 8 positions match TRBD1. V lost 3 bases, J lost 11 bases, and 14 bases stayed unmatched. This CDR3 has 14 residues. The germline V gene has CDR1 DFQATT and CDR2 SNEGSKA (reference sequence).

This clonotype was counted only a few times. V and J are TRBV5-6 and TRBJ2-3; 7 bases match TRBD1. The V gene's germline CDR1 is SGHDT and CDR2 YYEEEE. The V segment lost 4 bases and the J segment 12 bases; nucleotides outside the gene matches: 14. CDR3 length: 14 residues. The CDR3 here is CASSLDRVSTFQYF. CDR3 sequence (DNA): TGTGCCAGCAGCCTAGACAGGGTCTCCACCTTCCAGTATTTT.

This clonotype was picked up many times. The genes are TRBV25-1 and TRBJ2-1; D unresolved. This CDR3 spans 14 amino acids. CDR1 is MGHDK, CDR2 SYGVNS, per germline. Trimming removed 5 bases at V and 0 bases at J, with 8 bases between. In DNA form, the CDR3 reads TGTGCCAGCAGTTCCCCGAGCTCCTACAATGAGCAGTTCTTC. Translated, it gives CASSSPSSYNEQFF.

V and J are TRBV7-2 and TRBJ1-1; the D gene is possibly TRBD1 (6 bases). V lost 1 base, J lost 8 bases, and 11 bases lay in between. Germline V gene lookup returns CDR1 SGHTA and CDR2 FQGNSA. CDR3 size: 13 residues. The DNA of the CDR3 is TGTGCCAGCAGCTTAGAGGGTCAGGGGGAAGCTTTCTTT. The encoded protein is CASSLEGQGEAFF. Complete variable domain (other parts from reference TRBV7-2 and TRBJ1-1): GAGVSQSPSNKVTEKGKDVELRCDPISGHTALYWYRQSLGQGLEFLIYFQGNSAPDKSGLPSDRFSAERTGGSVSTLTIQRTQQEDSAVYLCASSLEGQGEAFFGQGTRLTVV.

CDR3 nucleotide sequence: TGCGCCAGCAGCCAAGATTACGCCAGGGTCACTGAAGCTTTCTTT. Encoded protein: CASSQDYARVTEAFF. The chain employs TRBV4-3 and TRBJ1-1; D perhaps matches TRBD1 (5 bases). V gave up 0 bases and J gave up 4 bases, with 12 bases separating them. This CDR3 has 15 residues. Germline CDR1 and CDR2: LGHNA and YSLEER.

This chain joins TRBV20-1 and TRBJ2-5, with 8 positions matching TRBD1. The CDR3 runs to 15 residues. V lost 6 bases, J lost 5 bases, and 14 bases stayed unmatched. In germline, CDR1 is DFQATT, CDR2 SNEGSKA (reference sequence). This CDR3 is CSADYRQGRLETQYF. For the CDR3, the DNA is TGCAGTGCGGACTACCGACAGGGGCGGTTGGAGACCCAGTACTTC.

This rearrangement joins TRBV20-1 to TRBJ2-5; TRBD2 aligns across 8 bases. The DNA end is a closer match to TRBJ2-7, so the J assignment may be wrong. CDR1 and CDR2 from the germline V gene are DFQATT and SNEGSKA (reference sequence). The CDR3 is 15 residues long. CDR3 amino acids: CSARDLQTSVYEQYF. The CDR3 DNA follows: TGCAGTGCTAGAGATCTCCAGACTAGCGTGTACGAGCAGTACTTC.

This clonotype was counted many times. The gene calls are TRBV10-3 and TRBJ2-3, with D possibly matching TRBD2 (6 bases). Germline V gives CDR1 ENHRY, CDR2 SYGVKD. Between the trimmed V and J ends, which lost 6 bases and 2 bases, there was a span of 21 bases. The CDR3 is 17 amino acids. CDR3 region: CAIREVGLTGDTDTQYF. CDR3 nucleotides: TGTGCCATCAGAGAGGTAGGCCTGACGGGGGACACAGATACGCAGTATTTT.

The chain has TRBV4-1 and TRBJ2-3; D is unresolved. The V and J ends lost 2 bases and 2 bases respectively, with 11 bases between them. Per the germline V gene, CDR1 is MGHRA and CDR2 is YSYEKL. This CDR3 spans 15 amino acids. Here the CDR3 DNA reads TGCGCCAGCAGCCAAACTCCGGACCCCACAGATACGCAGTATTTT. Translation gives CASSQTPDPTDTQYF.

The rearrangement uses TRBV3-1 and TRBJ2-3; D is undetermined. Trimming took off 6 bases at V and 0 bases at J, with 10 bases between the two ends. The length of the CDR3 is 14 residues. Germline V gives CDR1 LGHDT, CDR2 YNNKEL (reference sequence). The DNA for the CDR3 is TGTGCCAGCAGTTGGGCTTCTAGCACAGATACGCAGTATTTT. This sequence encodes CASSWASSTDTQYF.

The chain uses TRBV20-1 and TRBJ1-1; D remains unclear. This CDR3 spans 14 amino acids. The V and J ends lost 4 bases and 1 base respectively, with 13 bases between them. Germline V gene data show CDR1 as DFQATT and CDR2 as SNEGSKA (reference sequence). The CDR3 is CSATDSFKNTEAFF. For the CDR3, the DNA is TGCAGTGCTACCGATAGTTTTAAGAACACTGAAGCTTTCTTT.

Concerning this clonotype: A much larger clone is a single base away; this may be a read error. The chain joins TRBV12-3 or TRBV12-4 to TRBJ2-4; 7 bases agree with TRBD1. This CDR3 has 14 residues. V shed 1 base, J shed 15 bases, and the junction held 12 bases outside the gene matches. As DNA, the CDR3 is TGTGCCAGCAGTTTAGGACAGGGCGGAGAGACCCGGTACTTC. Protein: CASSLGQGGETRYF.

This clonotype has just one count. The chain recombines TRBV7-2 with TRBJ2-1; 11 bases align to TRBD2. The J call may not be correct, given that the DNA end is closer to TRBJ2-7. The CDR3 contains 15 residues. Germline V CDR1 and CDR2: SGHTA, FQGNSA. CDR3 coding DNA: TGTGCCAGCAGCACTAGCGGGAGCTCCTACAATGAGCAGTACTTC. This translates into CASSTSGSSYNEQYF.

The chain couples TRBV7-9 to TRBJ2-5, with 8 bases lining up with TRBD1. The J call may be in error: the DNA end matches TRBJ2-7 better. Germline CDR1 reads SEHNR; CDR2 reads FQNEAQ (reference sequence). CDR3 length: 15 amino acids. CDR3 nucleotide sequence: TGTGCCAGCAGCTCTTCGGACAGGGTACAAGGCGAGCAGTACTTC. Encoded protein: CASSSSDRVQGEQYF.

The sample holds a few counts of this clonotype. The chain joins TRBV12-3 or TRBV12-4 to TRBJ2-7, with a possible D match to TRBD1 (6 bases). The V gene lost 6 bases and the J gene lost 7 bases, with 22 bases spanning the gap. This CDR3 comprises 15 residues. This CDR3 reads CASRIDRFNYNEQYF. The CDR3, as DNA: TGTGCCAGCAGGATTGACAGGTTTAACTACAATGAGCAGTACTTC.

CDR3 DNA sequence: TGCGCCAGCAGCCGACAGGGTAAGGGCACTGAAGCTTTCTTT. Amino acids: CASSRQGKGTEAFF. The V and J genes are TRBV5-1 and TRBJ1-1, with 7 positions matching TRBD1. This CDR3 has 14 amino acids. The J segment lost 4 bases and the V segment lost 4 bases, leaving 7 bases of the junction unmatched. Looked up from germline, CDR1 is SGHRS and CDR2 is YFSETQ.

The sample holds one count of this clonotype. In nucleotides, the CDR3 is TGCAGTGCTATTCTGGTTAATGAAAAACTGTTTTTT. Translating it yields CSAILVNEKLFF. The chain has TRBV20-1 and TRBJ1-4; D is unclear. In germline, CDR1 is DFQATT, CDR2 SNEGSKA (reference sequence). Trimming stripped 4 bases from V and 4 bases from J, with 7 bases between. The CDR3 has 12 amino acids.

The V and J genes are TRBV3-1 and TRBJ1-1, with D possibly matching TRBD1 (6 bases). Germline V CDR1 and CDR2: LGHDT, YNNKEL (reference sequence). Trimming left V 4 bases short and J 0 bases short, with 21 bases between. There are 18 residues in the CDR3. CDR3 bases: TGTGCCAGCAGCCTGAAGTGGCAGGGGAGGATGATGAACACTGAAGCTTTCTTT. Translation: CASSLKWQGRMMNTEAFF.

Remarks on this clonotype: This may be a read error: a much more frequent sequence differs by one nucleotide. The chain uses TRBV4-1 and TRBJ1-1; D is undetermined. From germline, CDR1 is MGHRA and CDR2 YSYEKL. The CDR3 is 15 residues long. CDR3 amino acids: CASSQDWAVNTGAFF. CDR3 bases: TGCGCCAGCAGCCAAGATTGGGCAGTCAACACTGGAGCTTTCTTT.

On this clonotype itself: Being one base from a much bigger clone, this may be a read error. The rearrangement links TRBV20-1 to TRBJ1-2; D not certain. Germline V gives CDR1 DFQATT, CDR2 SNEGSKA (reference sequence). Deletions cut 5 bases from V and 8 bases from J, with 15 bases between. The CDR3 spans 12 residues. The CDR3 reads CSAGLRPRGYTF. In DNA form, the CDR3 reads TGCAGTGCTGGTCTACGCCCGCGGGGCTACACCTTC.

The chain recombines TRBV3-1 with TRBJ1-2; the D is unclear. Looked up from germline, CDR1 is LGHDT and CDR2 is YNNKEL (reference sequence). V was shortened by 5 bases and J by 10 bases, with 23 bases between the two germline ends. CDR3 length: 15 residues. The DNA for the CDR3 is TGTGCCAGCAGCGGCCGGGCCCCGGGTTCAGGTGACTACACCTTC. Translated, it gives CASSGRAPGSGDYTF.